Listed below are T cell receptor beta chains from one sample, sequenced in a study of immune characterization of retroperitoneal liposarcoma. A single record per CDR3 protein comes from TCRdb applying MiXCR to the PCR reads. The repertoire holds around 10,000 distinct CDR3 sequences, with about 50% as singletons. Sequencing input: tumor tissue. These receptors were obtained from a female donor with retroperitoneal liposarcoma. The CDR3 runs from the conserved cysteine through the conserved F or W. The order of the fields is J gene, clone size, V gene, D gene, CDR3 DNA, CDR3 protein. D genes are given only for firm matches. Rows give clone size only sometimes, using once, few, many, or a class for an expanded clone.

TRBJ2-1,large,TRBV6-1,TRBD1,TGTGCCAGCAGCCCGGGACAGGGAGTCTACAATGAGCAGTTCTTC,CASSPGQGVYNEQFF
TRBJ2-7,.,TRBV12-3/TRBV12-4,.,TGTGCCAGCAGTCTAGGGGTCAGCCACGACAATGAGCAGTACTTC,CASSLGVSHDNEQYF
TRBJ2-1,medium-sized,TRBV7-3,TRBD1,TGTGCCAGCAGCTTAACAGGGACAGACTACAATGAGCAGTTCTTC,CASSLTGTDYNEQFF
TRBJ2-1,medium-sized,TRBV7-2,TRBD2,TGTGCCAGCAGCTTAGGTGGTAGCGGGTCTCAAGAGACCCAGTTCTTC,CASSLGGSGSQETQFF
TRBJ2-7,medium-sized,TRBV7-2,.,TGTGCCAGCAGCTTAGTAGGGTGGGAGCAGTACTTC,CASSLVGWEQYF
TRBJ2-6,few,TRBV6-1,.,TGTGCCAGCAGTGAACTTGCAGAGATCTCTGGGGCCAACGTCCTGACTTTC,CASSELAEISGANVLTF
TRBJ2-7,.,TRBV10-2,.,TGCGCCAGCAGCGGCAGGGAAGGATACGAGCAGTACTTC,CASSGREGYEQYF
TRBJ2-5,.,TRBV14,.,TGTGCCAGCAGCCAAGATCAGGGTAGCGAGACCCAGTACTTC,CASSQDQGSETQYF
TRBJ2-7,.,TRBV6-1,TRBD1,TGTGCCAGCAGTGAATACAACAGGGGGTCCGAGCAGTACTTC,CASSEYNRGSEQYF
TRBJ2-1,few,TRBV27,.,TGTGCCAGCAGTCCCCTCCGGGAACCAACCTGGGATGAGCAGTTCTTC,CASSPLREPTWDEQFF
TRBJ1-6,few,TRBV6-1,.,TGTGCCAGCATGATGGGGCGATATAATTCACCCCTCCACTTT,CASMMGRYNSPLHF
TRBJ2-3,.,TRBV7-2,TRBD2,TGTGCCAGCAGCTTTACTAGCGGGAGGGCCGCGGATACGCAGTATTTT,CASSFTSGRAADTQYF
TRBJ2-1,medium-sized,TRBV6-1,TRBD1,TGTGCCAGCAGGGGACAGGGGAGTTACGAGCAGTTCTTC,CASRGQGSYEQFF
TRBJ2-1,few,TRBV6-1,TRBD2,TGTGCCAGCAGTGAGGGTAGCGGGAGCTACAATGAGCAGTTCTTC,CASSEGSGSYNEQFF
TRBJ2-5,.,TRBV12-3/TRBV12-4,TRBD2,TGTGCCAGCAGTTTAGCGAGGCTAGCGGGAGCACACTCCTACAATGAGCAGTACTTC,CASSLARLAGAHSYNEQYF
TRBJ2-2,.,TRBV6-8,.,TGTGCCAGCAGACAGGCCGGGGAGCTGTTTTTT,CASRQAGELFF
TRBJ2-3,few,TRBV6-5,TRBD1,TGTGCCAGCAGACCTAGACAGGGAAGAGATACGCAGTATTTT,CASRPRQGRDTQYF
TRBJ2-7,.,TRBV6-8,TRBD2,TGTGCCAGCAGCCCTAGCGGGAGTGGGTCCTACGAGCAGTACTTC,CASSPSGSGSYEQYF
TRBJ1-4,.,TRBV6-1,TRBD1,TGTGCCAGCAAAGGGACAGGGGGGGAAAAACTGTTTTTT,CASKGTGGEKLFF
TRBJ2-7,few,TRBV12-3/TRBV12-4,TRBD2,TGTGCCAGCAAGGGCCCAGCGGGAGAAAATGAGCAGTACTTC,CASKGPAGENEQYF
TRBJ2-1,.,TRBV6-6,TRBD2,TGTGCCAGCAGTTACCTAGCGGATAGCTCCTACAATGAGCAGTTCTTC,CASSYLADSSYNEQFF
TRBJ2-4,.,TRBV10-1,.,TGCGCCAGCAGTGAGATGCGGAGCGGAGGGTTTCAGTACTTC,CASSEMRSGGFQYF
TRBJ2-1,once,TRBV5-3,.,TGTGCCAGCAGCCCCTGGGGGGGCCACAATGAGCAGTTCTTC,CASSPWGGHNEQFF
TRBJ1-2,.,TRBV12-3/TRBV12-4,.,TGTGCCAGCAGTTTTGAGCAGCTCTATGGCTACACCTTC,CASSFEQLYGYTF
TRBJ1-2,few,TRBV6-1,.,TGTGCCAGCAGGATAGGGAACGGCTACACCTTC,CASRIGNGYTF
TRBJ2-3,.,TRBV7-6,TRBD1,TGTGCCAGCAGGGGAAAGGGGGACAGGGGTGCAGATACGCAGTATTTT,CASRGKGDRGADTQYF
TRBJ2-3,.,TRBV6-6,TRBD2,TGTGCCAGCAGGAGCGGGAGGGGGGCAGATACGCAGTATTTT,CASRSGRGADTQYF
TRBJ2-1,.,TRBV6-1,TRBD2,TGTGCCAGCCCCGATCGTTCGGGGGGTAAGGCCTACAAGGAGCAGTTCTTC,CASPDRSGGKAYKEQFF
TRBJ2-1,few,TRBV6-1,.,TGTGCCAGCAGTTGGGGAACCAAGGCTAGGAATGAGCAGTTCTTC,CASSWGTKARNEQFF
TRBJ1-5,.,TRBV6-5,TRBD1,TGTGCCAGCAGTTACACGACAGGGGTCGATCAGCCCCAGCATTTT,CASSYTTGVDQPQHF
TRBJ2-7,.,TRBV6-1,TRBD2,TGTGCCAGCAGTTCCTTAGCGGGAGGCTCCTACGAGCAGTACTTC,CASSSLAGGSYEQYF
TRBJ2-1,few,TRBV6-1,.,TGTGCCAGCAATGACCTGCGCGAGCAGTTCTTC,CASNDLREQFF
TRBJ2-6,.,TRBV12-5,TRBD2,TGTGCTAGTGGTTTGGTTACCCCCACTAGCGGGAGGTTATGGTACTTC,CASGLVTPTSGRLWYF
TRBJ2-5,.,TRBV12-3/TRBV12-4,.,TGTGCCAGCAGTCGTGCAAGGGGGGGGACCCAGTACTTC,CASSRARGGTQYF
TRBJ2-1,.,TRBV6-5,.,TGTGCCAGCAGTTACTCACTAGCAATGATCAATGAGCAGTTCTTC,CASSYSLAMINEQFF
TRBJ1-2,.,TRBV6-1,TRBD1,TGTGCCAGCAGTGAAGCGCGGACAGGGCGAGGCTACACCTTC,CASSEARTGRGYTF
TRBJ2-5,.,TRBV6-8,TRBD2,TGTGCCAGCAGCAGACTAGCGGGAGGGCCCGCGGAGACCCAGTACTTC,CASSRLAGGPAETQYF
TRBJ2-5,.,TRBV6-5,.,TGTGCCAGCAGTTACGGTTGGGCAGAAGAGACCCAGTACTTC,CASSYGWAEETQYF
TRBJ1-1,.,TRBV7-2,.,TGTGCCAGCAGCTTAGTGGCTGGAAAGAACACTGAAGCTTTCTTT,CASSLVAGKNTEAFF
TRBJ2-1,.,TRBV11-3,.,TGTGCCAGCAGCCCTGGACATTACAATGAGCAGTTCTTC,CASSPGHYNEQFF
TRBJ2-5,.,TRBV7-3,TRBD1,TGTGCCAGCAGCTTGGGGACAGGGGGCGCGTCCCAAGAGACCCAGTACTTC,CASSLGTGGASQETQYF
TRBJ2-1,few,TRBV12-3/TRBV12-4,TRBD2,TGTGCCAGCAGTTACGGGACTAGCGGGAGTGGTGAGCAGTTCTTC,CASSYGTSGSGEQFF
TRBJ2-7,.,TRBV4-1,.,TGCGCCAGCAGCCAGAATTTGGGTTTCGAGCAGTACTTC,CASSQNLGFEQYF
TRBJ2-4,few,TRBV24-1,.,TGTGCCACCAGTGATTTCCGACTTGAGCAGTACTTC,CATSDFRLEQYF
TRBJ2-5,.,TRBV10-2,TRBD2,TGCGCCAGCAGGAGGACTAGCGGGGATCAAGAGACCCAGTACTTC,CASRRTSGDQETQYF